This T cell receptor beta chain was captured in a study of T cells in localized non-small cell lung cancer. Data came from immunoSEQ multiplex PCR; TCRdb stores just in-frame clones and leaves some out. The sample has about 35,000 clones; around 92% are singletons. Remarks on this clone: Its target is not known.

Findings of the study overall: Uninvolved neighboring lung showed the greatest T cell clonality, exceeding tumor.

The CDR3 has 15 amino acids. V was pared by 3 bases and J by 5 bases, with 14 bases between. Germline-derived CDR1 and CDR2 are SGHNT and YENEEA. The chain links TRBV11-3 to TRBJ2-1; maybe TRBD2 (6 bases). Here the sequenced sample was peripheral blood, taken before any cancer treatment. The receptor was derived from a female donor at least 60 years old with stage I lung adenocarcinoma. In nucleotides, the CDR3 is TGTGCCAGCAGCTTTGGCGGGGAGCCGAACAATGAGCAGTTCTTC. Amino acid sequence: CASSFGGEPNNEQFF.